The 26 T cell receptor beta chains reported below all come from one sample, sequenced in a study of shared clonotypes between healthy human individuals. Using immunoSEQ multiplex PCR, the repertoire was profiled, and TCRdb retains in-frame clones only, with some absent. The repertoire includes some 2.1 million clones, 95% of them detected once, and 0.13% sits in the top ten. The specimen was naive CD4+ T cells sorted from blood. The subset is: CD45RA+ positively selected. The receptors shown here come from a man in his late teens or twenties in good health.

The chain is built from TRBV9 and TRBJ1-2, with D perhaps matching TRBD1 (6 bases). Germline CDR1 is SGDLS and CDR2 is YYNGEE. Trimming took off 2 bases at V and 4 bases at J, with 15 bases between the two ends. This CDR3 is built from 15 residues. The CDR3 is CASSVVGTGFYGYTF. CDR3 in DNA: TGTGCCAGCAGCGTCGTCGGAACAGGGTTCTATGGCTACACCTTC. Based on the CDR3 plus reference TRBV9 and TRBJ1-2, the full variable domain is DSGVTQTPKHLITATGQRVTLRCSPRSGDLSVYWYQQSLDQGLQFLIQYYNGEERAKGNILERFSAQQFPDLHSELNLSSLELGDSALYFCASSVVGTGFYGYTFGSGTRLTVV.

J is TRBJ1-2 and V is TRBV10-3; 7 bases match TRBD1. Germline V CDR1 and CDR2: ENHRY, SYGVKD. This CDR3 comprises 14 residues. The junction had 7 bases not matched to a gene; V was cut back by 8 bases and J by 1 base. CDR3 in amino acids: CAISDRSNNYGYTF. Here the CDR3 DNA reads TGTGCCATCTCGGACAGGAGCAATAACTATGGCTACACCTTC.

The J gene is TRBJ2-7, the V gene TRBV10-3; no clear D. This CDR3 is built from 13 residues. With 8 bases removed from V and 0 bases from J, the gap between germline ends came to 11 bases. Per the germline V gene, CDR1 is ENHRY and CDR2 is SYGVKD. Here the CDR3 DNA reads TGTGCCATCGGTCCGGCTCTCTCCTACGAGCAGTACTTC. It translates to CAIGPALSYEQYF.

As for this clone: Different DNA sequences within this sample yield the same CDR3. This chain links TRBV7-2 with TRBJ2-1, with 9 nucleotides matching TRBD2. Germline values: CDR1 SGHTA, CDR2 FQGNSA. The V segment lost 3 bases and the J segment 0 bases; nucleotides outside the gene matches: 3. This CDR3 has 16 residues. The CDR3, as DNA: TGTGCCAGCAGCTTGGCGGGAGGGGTCTCCTACAATGAGCAGTTCTTC. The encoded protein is CASSLAGGVSYNEQFF.

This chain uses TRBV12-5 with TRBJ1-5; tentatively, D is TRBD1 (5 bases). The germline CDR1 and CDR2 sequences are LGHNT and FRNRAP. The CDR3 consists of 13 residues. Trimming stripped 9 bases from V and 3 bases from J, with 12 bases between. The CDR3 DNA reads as TGTGCTAGCCTTCGGGACCCCAATCAGCCCCAGCATTTT. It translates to CASLRDPNQPQHF.

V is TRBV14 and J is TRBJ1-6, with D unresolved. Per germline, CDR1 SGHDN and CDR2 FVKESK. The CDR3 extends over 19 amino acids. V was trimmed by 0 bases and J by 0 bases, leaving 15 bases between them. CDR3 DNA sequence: TGTGCCAGCAGCCAAGAGGGAATTACGCTGAGCTCCTATAATTCACCCCTCCACTTT. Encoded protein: CASSQEGITLSSYNSPLHF.

The CDR3 nucleotides read TGTGCCACCGAGATCCTAGCGGGAGATGAGCAGTTCTTC. It encodes CATEILAGDEQFF. The chain carries TRBV10-3 and TRBJ2-1, with 10 nucleotides matching TRBD2. V was pared by 10 bases and J by 8 bases, with 8 bases of the junction left unmatched. Germline CDR1 reads ENHRY; CDR2 reads SYGVKD. CDR3 length: 13 amino acids.

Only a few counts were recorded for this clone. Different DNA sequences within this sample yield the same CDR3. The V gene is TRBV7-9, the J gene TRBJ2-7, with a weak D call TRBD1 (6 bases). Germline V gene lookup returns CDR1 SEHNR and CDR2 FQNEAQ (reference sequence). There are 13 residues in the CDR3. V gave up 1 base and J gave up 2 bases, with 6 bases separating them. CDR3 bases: TGTGCCAGCAGCTTAGGGACAGCCTACGAGCAGTACTTC. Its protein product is CASSLGTAYEQYF.

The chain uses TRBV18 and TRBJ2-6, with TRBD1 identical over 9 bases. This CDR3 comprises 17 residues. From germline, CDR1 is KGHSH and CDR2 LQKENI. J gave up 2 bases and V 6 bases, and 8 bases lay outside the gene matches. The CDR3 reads CASSTGTGFTGANVLTF. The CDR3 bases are TGTGCCAGCTCTACCGGGACAGGGTTTACTGGGGCCAACGTCCTGACTTTC.

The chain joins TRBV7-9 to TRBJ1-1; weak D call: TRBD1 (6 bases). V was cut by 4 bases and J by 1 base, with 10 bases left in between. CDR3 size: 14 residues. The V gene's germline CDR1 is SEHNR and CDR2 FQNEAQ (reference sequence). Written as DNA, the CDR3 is TGTGCCAGCAGCTCACAGGGACCGAACACTGAAGCTTTCTTT. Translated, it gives CASSSQGPNTEAFF.

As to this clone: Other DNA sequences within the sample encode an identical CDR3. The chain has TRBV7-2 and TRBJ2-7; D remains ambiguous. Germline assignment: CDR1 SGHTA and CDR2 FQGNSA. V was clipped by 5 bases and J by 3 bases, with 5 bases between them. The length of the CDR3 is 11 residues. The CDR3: CASSVNYEQYF. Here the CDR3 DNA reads TGTGCCAGCAGCGTAAACTACGAGCAGTACTTC.

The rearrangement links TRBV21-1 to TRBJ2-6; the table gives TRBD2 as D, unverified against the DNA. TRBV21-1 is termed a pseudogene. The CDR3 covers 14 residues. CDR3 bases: TGTGCCAGCAGCAAACGCTCTGGGGCCAACGTCCTGACTTTC. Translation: CASSKRSGANVLTF.

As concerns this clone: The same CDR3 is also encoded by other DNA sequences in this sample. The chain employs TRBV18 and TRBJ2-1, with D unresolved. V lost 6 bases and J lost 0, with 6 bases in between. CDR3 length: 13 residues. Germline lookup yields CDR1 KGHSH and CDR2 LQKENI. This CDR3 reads CASSLSSYNEQFF. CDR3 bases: TGTGCCAGCTCTCTGAGCTCCTACAATGAGCAGTTCTTC.

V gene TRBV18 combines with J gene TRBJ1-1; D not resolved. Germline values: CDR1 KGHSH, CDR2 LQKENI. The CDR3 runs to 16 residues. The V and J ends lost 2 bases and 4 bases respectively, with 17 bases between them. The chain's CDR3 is CASSPRIVGLSTEAFF. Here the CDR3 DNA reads TGTGCCAGCTCACCAAGGATCGTAGGGCTTAGCACTGAAGCTTTCTTT.

The CDR3 reads CASSPFDRLSSGANVLTF. The CDR3 region has the DNA TGTGCCAGCTCACCCTTCGACAGGCTTTCCTCCGGGGCCAACGTCCTGACTTTC. V is TRBV18 and J is TRBJ2-6; tentative D call: TRBD1 (6 bases). CDR3 size: 18 residues. Trimming left V 3 bases short and J 4 bases short, with 19 bases between. Per germline, CDR1 KGHSH and CDR2 LQKENI.

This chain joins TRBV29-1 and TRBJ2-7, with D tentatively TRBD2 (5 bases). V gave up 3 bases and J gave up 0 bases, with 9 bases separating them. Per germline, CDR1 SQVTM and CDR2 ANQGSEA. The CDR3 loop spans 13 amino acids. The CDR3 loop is CSVDTGISYEQYF. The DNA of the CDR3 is TGCAGCGTTGATACGGGGATCTCCTACGAGCAGTACTTC.

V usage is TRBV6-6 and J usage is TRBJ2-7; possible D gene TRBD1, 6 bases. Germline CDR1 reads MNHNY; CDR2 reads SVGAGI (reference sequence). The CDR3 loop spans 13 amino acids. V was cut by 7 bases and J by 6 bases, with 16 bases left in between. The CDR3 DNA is TGTGCCAGCATGGACAGCCTATCGGGCGAGCAGTACTTC. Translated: CASMDSLSGEQYF.

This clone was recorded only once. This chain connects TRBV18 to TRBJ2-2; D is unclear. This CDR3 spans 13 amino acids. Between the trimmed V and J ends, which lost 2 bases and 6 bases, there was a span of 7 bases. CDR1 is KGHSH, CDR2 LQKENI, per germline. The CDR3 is CASSPAVAGELFF. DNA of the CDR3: TGTGCCAGCTCACCAGCGGTAGCCGGGGAGCTGTTTTTT.

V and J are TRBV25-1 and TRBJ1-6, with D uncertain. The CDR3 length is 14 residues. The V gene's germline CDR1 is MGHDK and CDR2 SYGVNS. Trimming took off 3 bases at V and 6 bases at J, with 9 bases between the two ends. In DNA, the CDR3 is TGTGCCAGCAGTGAGGCAGGTTTTAATTCACCCCTCCACTTT. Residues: CASSEAGFNSPLHF.

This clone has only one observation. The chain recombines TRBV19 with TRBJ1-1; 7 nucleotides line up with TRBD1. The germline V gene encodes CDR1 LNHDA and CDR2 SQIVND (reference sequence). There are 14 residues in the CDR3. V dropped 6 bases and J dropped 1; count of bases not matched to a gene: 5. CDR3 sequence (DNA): TGTGCCAGTAGAAGGGACAGAAAGAACACTGAAGCTTTCTTT. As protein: CASRRDRKNTEAFF.

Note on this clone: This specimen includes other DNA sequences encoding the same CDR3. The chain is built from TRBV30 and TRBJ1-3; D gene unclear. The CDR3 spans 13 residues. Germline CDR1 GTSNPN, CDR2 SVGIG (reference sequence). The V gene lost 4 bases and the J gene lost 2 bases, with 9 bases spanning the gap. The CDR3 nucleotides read TGTGCCTGGAACCAAGGAACTGGAAACACCATATATTTT. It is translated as CAWNQGTGNTIYF.

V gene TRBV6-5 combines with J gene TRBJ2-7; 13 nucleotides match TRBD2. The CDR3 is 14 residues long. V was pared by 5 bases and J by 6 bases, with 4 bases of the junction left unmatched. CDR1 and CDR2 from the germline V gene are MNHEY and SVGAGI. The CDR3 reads CASSRTSGSFEQYF. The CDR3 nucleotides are TGTGCCAGCAGTCGGACTAGCGGGAGTTTCGAGCAGTACTTC.

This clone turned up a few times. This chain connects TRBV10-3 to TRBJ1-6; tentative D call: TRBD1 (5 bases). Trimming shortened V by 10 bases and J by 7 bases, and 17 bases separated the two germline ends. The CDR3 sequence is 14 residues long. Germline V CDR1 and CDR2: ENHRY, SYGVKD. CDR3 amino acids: CATYSGTVNSPLHF. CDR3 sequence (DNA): TGTGCCACCTACAGTGGGACGGTGAATTCACCCCTCCACTTT.

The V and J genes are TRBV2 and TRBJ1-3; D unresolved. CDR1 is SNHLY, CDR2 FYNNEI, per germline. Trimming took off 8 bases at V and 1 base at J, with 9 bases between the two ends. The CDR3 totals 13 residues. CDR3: CASQMTSGNTIYF. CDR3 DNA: TGTGCCAGCCAGATGACGTCTGGAAACACCATATATTTT. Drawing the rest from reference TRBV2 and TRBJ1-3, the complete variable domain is EPEVTQTPSHQVTQMGQEVILRCVPISNHLYFYWYRQILGQKVEFLVSFYNNEISEKSEIFDDQFSVERPDGSNFTLKIRSTKLEDSAMYFCASQMTSGNTIYFGEGSWLTVV.

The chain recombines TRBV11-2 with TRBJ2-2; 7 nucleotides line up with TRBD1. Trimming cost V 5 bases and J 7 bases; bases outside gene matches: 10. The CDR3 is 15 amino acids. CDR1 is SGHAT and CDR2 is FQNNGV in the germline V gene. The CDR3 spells CASSPIVQGYGELFF. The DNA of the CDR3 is TGTGCCAGCAGCCCCATAGTACAGGGGTACGGGGAGCTGTTTTTT.

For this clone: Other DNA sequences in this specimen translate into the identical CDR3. In nucleotides, the CDR3 is TGTGCCGGCAACAGGGGGCAGGAGACCCAGTACTTC. Amino acids: CAGNRGQETQYF. The rearrangement links TRBV2 to TRBJ2-5, with TRBD1 identical over 9 bases. Trimming at V came to 11 bases and at J to 5 bases, leaving 6 bases not matched to a gene. Germline V gene lookup returns CDR1 SNHLY and CDR2 FYNNEI. The CDR3 has 12 residues.